The 27 T cell receptor beta chains below were found in one sample sequenced in a study of T-cell reconstitution after alpha-beta-depleted transplantation in children (dated by TCRdb to the mid-2010s). Library generation was performed with PCR. The listed sequencing device is Illumina HiSeq 2500. Molecular barcoding was employed in the preparation of TCR libraries, with unique molecular identifiers being used to normalize TCRbeta repertoire quantification. Through fastp at Q25 and MiXCR, TCRdb rebuilt clones from the public reads, retaining in-frame beta chains. Each entry is one CDR3 protein sequence, shown with its most common DNA and genes. This sample lists 600,000 to 700,000 distinct CDR3 sequences; about 12% were detected once. Together, the top ten hold around 0.8% of the sample. The sample's treatment or condition, from its label and the paper: allogeneic hematopoietic cell transplantation with graft depleted of TCRalphabeta T cells and CD19 B cells.

The input for sequencing was PBMCs, taken before TCRalphabeta/CD19-depleted stem cell transplant. The receptor set was obtained from a girl under 10 years old with congenital amegakaryocytic thrombocytopenia, due to receive a stem cell transplant.

In this sample, this clonotype turned up many times. One junction end does not reproduce the germline sequence, and a read error may be involved. The genes are TRBV5-1 and TRBJ1-1; TRBD1 matches 7 bases. CDR1 is SGHRS, CDR2 YFSETQ, per germline. This CDR3 is built from 14 residues. CDR3 region: CVSSPRDSFTEAFF. As DNA, the CDR3 is TGCGTCAGCAGCCCACGGGACAGCTTCACTGAAGCTTTCTTT. Variable domain in full (rest from reference TRBV5-1 and TRBJ1-1): KAGVTQTPRYLIKTRGQQVTLSCSPISGHRSVSWYQQTPGQGLQFLFEYFSETQRNKGNFPGRFSGRQFSNSRSEMNVSTLELGDSALYLCVSSPRDSFTEAFFGQGTRLTVV.

The chain employs TRBV20-1 and TRBJ2-3, with a weak D call TRBD2 (5 bases). V was pared by 3 bases and J by 3 bases, with 13 bases between. CDR3 length: 14 amino acids. The V gene's germline CDR1 is DFQATT and CDR2 SNEGSKA (reference sequence). CDR3 in DNA: TGCAGTGCTAGCGAGGGTCGCGGTACAGATACGCAGTATTTT. Its translation is CSASEGRGTDTQYF.

This clonotype has more than one count but fewer than ten. This chain uses TRBV5-1 with TRBJ2-7; perhaps TRBD1 as D (5 bases). V dropped 3 bases and J dropped 2 bases, with 15 bases sitting between them. CDR1 is SGHRS and CDR2 is YFSETQ in the germline V gene. The CDR3 loop spans 15 amino acids. The CDR3 DNA reads as TGCGCCAGCAGCTCAACAGGCACTGTGACCTACGAGCAGTACTTC. Its protein product is CASSSTGTVTYEQYF.

The V call is TRBV20-1, the J call TRBJ2-4; 9 bases match TRBD1. V lost 6 bases and J lost 3; bases outside the gene matches: 9. The V gene's germline CDR1 is DFQATT and CDR2 SNEGSKA (reference sequence). The CDR3 runs to 15 residues. CDR3 nucleotide sequence: TGCAGTGCCGACCCGGAGGGACAGGGCAAAAACATTCAGTACTTC. Protein: CSADPEGQGKNIQYF.

At least ten counts were recorded for this clonotype. The J gene is TRBJ2-1, the V gene TRBV20-1, with TRBD1 matching over 9 bases. From germline, CDR1 is DFQATT and CDR2 SNEGSKA (reference sequence). The ends lost 1 base at V and 8 bases at J; junction bases unmatched: 12. This CDR3 is 16 amino acids long. The CDR3 reads CSARAPGTGRRDEQFF. The CDR3 DNA reads TGCAGTGCTAGAGCCCCCGGGACAGGGCGGAGGGATGAGCAGTTCTTC.

This clonotype has only a few counts. This rearrangement joins TRBV7-9 to TRBJ2-1; D gene ambiguous. CDR3 size: 16 residues. Per germline, CDR1 SEHNR and CDR2 FQNEAQ (reference sequence). V was cut by 5 bases and J by 8 bases, with 22 bases left in between. The CDR3 loop is CASSINLRKPRDEQFF. DNA for the CDR3: TGTGCCAGCAGCATAAACCTTAGGAAACCACGGGATGAGCAGTTCTTC.

The chain recombines TRBV29-1 with TRBJ1-1; D perhaps matches TRBD1 (6 bases). The CDR3 runs 14 residues. Trimming shortened V by 4 bases and J by 0 bases, and 12 bases separated the two germline ends. CDR1 is SQVTM and CDR2 is ANQGSEA in the germline V gene. CDR3 sequence (DNA): TGCAGCGTTGGACGAGGGGGGCTGAACACTGAAGCTTTCTTT. Residues: CSVGRGGLNTEAFF.

This clonotype showed up just a few times. The chain carries TRBV6-1 and TRBJ2-1, with a weak D call TRBD2 (5 bases). From germline, CDR1 is MNHNS and CDR2 SASEGT. This CDR3 is 15 amino acids long. The V end was cut by 6 bases, the J end by 7 bases, with 19 bases between. CDR3 nucleotide sequence: TGTGCCAGCAGCGATACTAGGGTCCCATATAATGAGCAGTTCTTC. Translation: CASSDTRVPYNEQFF.

This clonotype was counted many times. The chain combines TRBV7-6 with TRBJ2-1, with 8 bases matching TRBD2. V lost 5 bases to trimming and J lost 4 bases; unmatched junction nucleotides: 13. The length of the CDR3 is 17 residues. The germline gives CDR1 SGHVS, CDR2 FNYEAQ. The CDR3 spells CASSHRSLAGGYNEQFF. Written as DNA, the CDR3 is TGTGCCAGCAGCCACCGGTCCCTCGCGGGAGGTTACAATGAGCAGTTCTTC.

To note about this clonotype: One junction end does not reproduce the germline sequence, and a read error may be involved. The gene calls are TRBV20-1 and TRBJ2-1; tentative D call: TRBD2 (5 bases). The CDR3 runs to 17 residues. CDR1 DFQATT and CDR2 SNEGSKA come from the germline V gene (reference sequence). Here the CDR3 reads CCARDSSGLSPGNEQFF. The CDR3 DNA reads as TGCTGTGCTAGAGATAGCAGCGGACTCTCCCCGGGAAATGAGCAGTTCTTC.

On this clonotype: This could be a read error, since a much larger clone is one nucleotide away. The chain links TRBV12-3 or TRBV12-4 to TRBJ2-1, with 7 bases matching TRBD2. V lost 8 bases to trimming and J lost 1 base; unmatched junction nucleotides: 5. This CDR3 contains 14 residues. CDR3 bases: TGTGCCAGCTACACGGGGGGTTCCTACAATGAGCAGTTCTTC. Amino acids: CASYTGGSYNEQFF.

This chain uses TRBV5-1 with TRBJ2-5; 12 bases line up with TRBD2. CDR1 and CDR2 (germline): SGHRS, YFSETQ. V trimming: 0 bases; J trimming: 7 bases; junction bases outside the gene matches: 13. This CDR3 is 18 amino acids long. The DNA for the CDR3 is TGCGCCAGCAGCTTGGGGTTATCGACTAGCGGGAGTTCAGGGACCCAGTACTTC. Its protein is CASSLGLSTSGSSGTQYF. Filled out from reference TRBV5-1 and TRBJ2-5, the complete variable domain reads KAGVTQTPRYLIKTRGQQVTLSCSPISGHRSVSWYQQTPGQGLQFLFEYFSETQRNKGNFPGRFSGRQFSNSRSEMNVSTLELGDSALYLCASSLGLSTSGSSGTQYFGPGTRLLVL.

The rearrangement uses TRBV5-6 and TRBJ2-1; D unclear. V dropped 4 bases and J dropped 2 bases, with 13 bases sitting between them. The CDR3 extends over 15 amino acids. From germline, CDR1 is SGHDT and CDR2 YYEEEE. Here the CDR3 DNA reads TGTGCCAGCAGCCCGGGCTTGCTAGCCTACAATGAGCAGTTCTTC. This gives the protein CASSPGLLAYNEQFF. The whole variable domain, remainder taken from reference TRBV5-6 and TRBJ2-1, is DAGVTQSPTHLIKTRGQQVTLRCSPKSGHDTVSWYQQALGQGPQFIFQYYEEEERQRGNFPDRFSGHQFPNYSSELNVNALLLGDSALYLCASSPGLLAYNEQFFGPGTRLTVL.

This clonotype has ten or more counts. The chain recombines TRBV12-3 or TRBV12-4 with TRBJ2-1; 13 bases align to TRBD2. This CDR3 is 15 amino acids long. J was trimmed by 10 bases and V by 6 bases; bases with no gene match: 9. The CDR3 DNA sequence: TGTGCCAGCAGCCACGGACTAGCGGGAGACCTCGAGCAGTTCTTC. Translated, it gives CASSHGLAGDLEQFF.

In this sample, this clonotype turned up many times. The J gene is TRBJ2-7, the V gene TRBV29-1; 9 bases match TRBD1. Germline V gene lookup returns CDR1 SQVTM and CDR2 ANQGSEA. This CDR3 region has 15 residues. V dropped 6 bases and J dropped 1; count of bases not matched to a gene: 10. CDR3 coding DNA: TGCAGCGTCGTACCGACAGGGGGAAGGTCCTACGAGCAGTACTTC. It is translated as CSVVPTGGRSYEQYF.

This clonotype was recorded a few times. V and J are TRBV15 and TRBJ2-7; TRBD1 might be the D (5 bases). The V end was cut by 0 bases, the J end by 2 bases, with 11 bases between. The CDR3 runs 15 residues. Germline V lookup: CDR1 LNHNV, CDR2 YYDKDF (reference sequence). The CDR3 coding sequence is TGTGCCACCAGCAGAGATCGGTACAGGACCTACGAGCAGTACTTC. Protein product: CATSRDRYRTYEQYF.

This clonotype occurred a few times. The V and J genes are TRBV7-6 and TRBJ2-3, with D possibly being TRBD2 (6 bases). The V and J ends lost 4 bases and 2 bases respectively, with 25 bases between them. There are 19 residues in the CDR3. Germline CDR1 is SGHVS and CDR2 is FNYEAQ. CDR3 amino acids: CASSWMSEGGSTHTDTQYF. CDR3 DNA sequence: TGTGCCAGCAGCTGGATGTCTGAGGGAGGATCTACACACACAGATACGCAGTATTTT.

The rearrangement links TRBV28 to TRBJ2-7; 8 nucleotides agree with TRBD2. The CDR3 contains 14 residues. CDR1 and CDR2 from the germline V gene are MDHEN and SYDVKM. The J segment lost 6 bases and the V segment lost 2 bases, leaving 6 bases of the junction unmatched. The chain's CDR3 is CASSLREGVREQYF. As DNA, the CDR3 is TGTGCCAGCAGTTTACGGGAGGGAGTACGCGAGCAGTACTTC.

Ten or more counts support this clonotype. The chain has TRBV5-1 and TRBJ2-1; 7 nucleotides align to TRBD1. The germline V gene encodes CDR1 SGHRS and CDR2 YFSETQ. Germline trimming cut 6 bases from V and 0 bases from J; bases unmatched to any gene: 3. The CDR3 consists of 14 residues. The CDR3 reads CASTDRSSYNEQFF. For the CDR3, the DNA is TGCGCCAGCACGGACAGGAGCTCCTACAATGAGCAGTTCTTC.

Comment on this clonotype: Since a much larger clone is just one base distant, this may be a read error. The chain employs TRBV20-1 and TRBJ2-1; 10 bases agree with TRBD2. The germline V gene has CDR1 DFQATT and CDR2 SNEGSKA (reference sequence). The CDR3 runs to 14 residues. V lost 3 bases to trimming and J lost 4 bases; unmatched junction nucleotides: 3. CDR3 nucleotides: TGCAGTGCTAGGCCTAGCGGGAGATACAATGAGCAGTTCTTC. Translated, it gives CSARPSGRYNEQFF.

At least ten counts were recorded for this clonotype. This chain joins TRBV11-2 and TRBJ2-1; D is possibly TRBD2 (7 bases). The CDR3 is 15 residues long. The germline V gene has CDR1 SGHAT and CDR2 FQNNGV. Trimming left V 5 bases short and J 3 bases short, with 14 bases between. The CDR3 sequence is CASSARGLIYNEQFF. Written as DNA, the CDR3 is TGTGCCAGCAGCGCGCGGGGGCTGATCTACAATGAGCAGTTCTTC.

This clonotype was recorded a few times. The chain joins TRBV7-2 to TRBJ2-1; D is perhaps TRBD1 or TRBD2 (6 bases each). The ends were cut back, 3 bases at V and 9 bases at J, with 21 bases in the middle. This CDR3 is 16 amino acids long. Germline CDR1 and CDR2: SGHTA and FQGNSA. The CDR3 is CASSFVLGGGRGEQFF. In DNA form, the CDR3 reads TGTGCCAGCAGCTTCGTGCTTGGAGGGGGTCGGGGTGAGCAGTTCTTC.

This clonotype was found many times. CDR3 protein: CSARGLSEQFF. The CDR3 DNA is TGCAGTGCTAGGGGCCTTTCGGAGCAGTTCTTC. V gene TRBV20-1 combines with J gene TRBJ2-1; D call uncertain. Germline values: CDR1 DFQATT, CDR2 SNEGSKA (reference sequence). V was shortened by 3 bases and J by 10 bases, with 10 bases between the two germline ends. The CDR3 is 11 amino acids.

Of note for this clonotype: This clone may be a read error of a much larger clone one base away. This chain links TRBV24-1 with TRBJ2-1; tentatively, D is TRBD1 (5 bases). The length of the CDR3 is 16 residues. CDR1 and CDR2 from the germline V gene are KGHDR and SFDVKD. DNA for the CDR3: TGTGCCACCGGTGATTCCAGGGTAAGCTCCTACAATGAGCAGTTCTTC. This translates into CATGDSRVSSYNEQFF.

This clonotype has just a few counts. The chain combines TRBV11-2 with TRBJ2-7; no reliable D call. This CDR3 contains 13 residues. Germline V gene sequence: CDR1 SGHAT, CDR2 FQNNGV. Trimming cost V 5 bases and J 11 bases, with 19 bases left between them. The CDR3 reads CASSTKGLSLEYF. CDR3 coding DNA: TGTGCCAGCAGCACCAAAGGGCTATCCTTGGAGTACTTC.

The chain links TRBV12-5 to TRBJ2-1; the match to TRBD2 covers 9 bases. The CDR3 sequence is 18 residues long. V lost 5 bases, J lost 5 bases, and 16 bases stayed unmatched. The germline CDR1 and CDR2 sequences are LGHNT and FRNRAP. CDR3 amino acids: CASGPGGKTSGAHNEQFF. Here the CDR3 DNA reads TGTGCTAGTGGTCCGGGGGGCAAGACTAGCGGAGCCCACAATGAGCAGTTCTTC.

This clonotype has a count of ten or more. The J gene is TRBJ2-5, the V gene TRBV11-2; weak D call: TRBD1 (6 bases). Germline loops: CDR1 SGHAT, CDR2 FQNNGV. Trimming took off 5 bases at V and 5 bases at J, with 18 bases between the two ends. The CDR3 runs to 15 residues. As DNA, the CDR3 is TGTGCCAGCAGCCTCACTCAGGGGCTAGGGGAGACCCAGTACTTC. Protein: CASSLTQGLGETQYF.